The rows below give T cell receptor beta chains drawn from one sample of a study of blood T cell repertoires in COVID-19. Only in-frame clones appear in the TCRdb table, and some are missing; sequencing was by immunoSEQ multiplex PCR. The sample contains some 220,000 clones, roughly four fifths of which appear only once. The sequenced material came from peripheral blood. The receptor set was obtained from a woman aged 25 to 45 who had recovered from COVID-19. The conserved cysteine and the conserved F or W are not part of the CDR3 here. Part of the rows lack a size; the others show once, few, many or a class for expanded clones.

clone_size v_call cdr3_aa
- TRBV10-3 AISEPGQGWIEQF
- TRBV2 ASRPGEGTTGELF
few TRBV11-2 ASSISGTPYGYT
- TRBV28 ASSPRGPGTDTQY
once TRBV12-3/TRBV12-4 ASSLASTYEQY
- TRBV28 ASSFLGAGASGTEAF
- TRBV21-1 ASSNDYRGAGSSYEQY
- TRBV2 ASTDRDYEQY
- TRBV6-5 ASRAGTSGRDEQY
- TRBV12-3/TRBV12-4 ASSWADSYGYT
- TRBV9 ASSVDYSSYGYT
- TRBV19 ASREVAAGKNIQY
- TRBV7-9 ASSLMGLAAASYNEQF
- TRBV28 ASIGGTDNEKLF
- TRBV9 ASSVVETGSRYT
- TRBV5-1 ASSIPQGWQTEAF
few TRBV6-5 ASSYSGRQGHTEAF
- TRBV9 ASSAPGTLNTEAF
- TRBV11-1 ASSQDRDNEQF
- TRBV7-2 ASSLGIGGAETQY
- TRBV10-2 ASSGSEVNTEAF
- TRBV5-1 ASSWRQPNTGELF